This T cell receptor beta chain is from a study of T cell repertoires and Cas9 in healthy adults listed by TCRdb under 2018. For the wider study: Within the CD4 and CD8 compartments, the researchers characterized SpCas9-reactive T cells in terms of multi-effector potency, cytotoxicity and lineage determination. The study examined preexisting T cell immunity against the Streptococcus pyogenes Cas9 nuclease (SpCas9) used in CRISPR gene editing. On the study overall, not on this receptor specifically: In vitro, SpCas9-reactive regulatory T cells were reported to reduce the proliferation and function of SpCas9-reactive effector T cells.

The library was produced with the immunoSEQ multiplex PCR assay. TCRdb took this table from immuneACCESS and kept in-frame rearrangements with V and J called. Such tables lack part of the clones; where checked against another copy, unresolved V genes explain under half of the gap, and the rest is unexplained. Within this sample are some 21,000 clones, with roughly 90% of them counted one time only. The ten largest clones add up to 0.55% to 0.7% of the sample. With respect to this clone: Its antigen is unknown. No much larger clonotype is one base removed from it; base qualities were not supplied.

Trimmed from V: 10 bases; trimmed from J: 6 bases; junction bases lacking a gene match: 6. CDR3 length: 13 amino acids, cysteine to phenylalanine. The CDR3 DNA has 39 bases and is translated from base 1. Reading the germline V gene gives CDR1 MDHEN and CDR2 SYDVKM. Healthy humans served as the donors. The sequencing input was CD4+ effector T cells (CD127+, CD25-, CD137-, CD154-) from PBMCs; culture status not recorded. The sequence was collected from a human donor in good health. Recombination joined TRBV28 with TRBJ1-5, with 10 bases matching TRBD1. Read as DNA, the sequence is TGTGCCACCGGGACAGGGGCTTTTCAGCCCCAGCATTTT. This yields the protein CATGTGAFQPQHF.